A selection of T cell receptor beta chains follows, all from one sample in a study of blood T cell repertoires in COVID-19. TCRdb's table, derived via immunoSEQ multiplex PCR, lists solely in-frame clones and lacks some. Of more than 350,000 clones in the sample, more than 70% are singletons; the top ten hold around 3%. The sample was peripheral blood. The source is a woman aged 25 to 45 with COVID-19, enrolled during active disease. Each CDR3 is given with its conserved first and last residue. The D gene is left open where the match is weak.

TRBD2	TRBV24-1	CATTRRTSGAKNIQYF
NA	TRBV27	CASSLLGFNSPLHF
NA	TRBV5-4	CASSLTGVSTDTQYF
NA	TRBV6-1	CASSEDGQRDTEAFF
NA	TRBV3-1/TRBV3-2	CASSQAVSSETQYF
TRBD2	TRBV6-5	CASTLVASGRNEQFF
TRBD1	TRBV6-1	CASSALGTGGGSPLHF
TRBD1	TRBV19	CASSRQQGTQPQHF
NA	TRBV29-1	CSVGPILDREGETQYF
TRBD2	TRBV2	CATGRLAEDTQYF
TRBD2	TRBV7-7	CASSLDVREWDEQFF
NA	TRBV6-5	CASSRVRGDPYEQYF
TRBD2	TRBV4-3	CASSPRGLAGASYNEQFF
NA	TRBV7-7	CASSFRGSDTQYF
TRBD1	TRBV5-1	CASSLMAGQGNTEAFF
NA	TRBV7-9	CASSLDVDSGNTIYF
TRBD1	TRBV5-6	CASSRSGTGVYTGELFF
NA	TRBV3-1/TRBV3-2	CASSQGAADNEQFF
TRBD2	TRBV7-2	CASGRAGGPLVEQYF
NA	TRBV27	CASSLLGAAGELFF
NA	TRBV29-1	CSVPGVSNYGYTF
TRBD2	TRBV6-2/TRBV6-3	CASSSSFRVGGGYNEQFF
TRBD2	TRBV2	CASTRLAGPSEQFF
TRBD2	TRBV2	CASSPRRTLAGTYNEQFF
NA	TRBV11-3	CASSLDGESPLAKNIQYF
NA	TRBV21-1	CASSKAHAGLAESYNEQFF
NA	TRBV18	CASSPGTQETQYF
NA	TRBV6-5	CASSYSRGSNTEAFF